The 26 T cell receptor beta chains below come from one sample, sequenced in a study of cytomegalovirus exposure and HLA in healthy donors. Researchers ran the PCR with 60 Vbeta and 13 Jbeta primers. The table came from immunoSEQ multiplex PCR; TCRdb's copy has only in-frame clones and leaves some out. The sample has about 170,000 clones; the top ten hold 1.3%. Material for sequencing was PBMCs. These receptors were collected from a woman aged 60 to 75 in good health and CMV-seronegative.

The CDR3 coding sequence is TGTGCCAGCAGTGAATTGGGGACAGGGGCCTCAAGGTATGGCTACACCTTC. Its translation: CASSELGTGASRYGYTF. This rearrangement joins TRBV25-1 to TRBJ1-2; 10 bases are a match to TRBD1. Looked up from germline, CDR1 is MGHDK and CDR2 is SYGVNS. J was trimmed by 5 bases and V by 1 base; bases with no gene match: 10. The CDR3 length is 17 residues.

The chain has TRBV18 and TRBJ1-3, with 11 positions matching TRBD1. This CDR3 spans 16 amino acids. Germline CDR1 and CDR2: KGHSH and LQKENI. V was pared by 4 bases and J by 0 bases, with 2 bases of the junction left unmatched. The CDR3 region is CASSLGQGGSGNTIYF. CDR3 DNA sequence: TGTGCCAGCTCACTGGGACAGGGGGGCTCTGGAAACACCATATATTTT.

The chain has TRBV7-6 and TRBJ1-2, with 7 bases matching TRBD1. The CDR3 covers 16 residues. The germline V gene has CDR1 SGHVS and CDR2 FNYEAQ. Trimming at V came to 1 base and at J to 8 bases, leaving 13 bases not matched to a gene. CDR3 residues: CASSLGSTTGARGYTF. Here the CDR3 DNA reads TGTGCCAGCAGCTTAGGGTCCACCACAGGGGCACGGGGCTACACCTTC.

The V gene is TRBV5-1, the J gene TRBJ2-1; 10 positions agree with TRBD2. The CDR3 is 15 residues long. J gave up 15 bases and V 3 bases, and 15 bases lay outside the gene matches. Germline CDR1 and CDR2: SGHRS and YFSETQ. CDR3 amino acids: CASSSTSGAPSHPFF. Written as DNA, the CDR3 is TGCGCCAGCAGCTCCACTAGCGGGGCACCGTCCCACCCGTTCTTC.

This chain joins TRBV2 and TRBJ2-2; D gene ambiguous. The CDR3 runs to 15 residues. Trimming removed 7 bases from V and 3 bases from J, with 15 bases in between. The germline CDR1 and CDR2 sequences are SNHLY and FYNNEI. The CDR3 DNA follows: TGTGCCAGCAAAGCAAGTCTGCCCGACACCGGGGAGCTGTTTTTT. Protein: CASKASLPDTGELFF.

The chain links TRBV7-2 to TRBJ2-5; 9 nucleotides line up with TRBD2. The germline CDR1 and CDR2 sequences are SGHTA and FQGNSA. Trimming removed 1 base from V and 5 bases from J; junction bases left unmatched: 2. The CDR3 sequence is 14 residues long. The CDR3 loop is CASSLGGRVETQYF. CDR3 bases: TGTGCCAGCAGCTTAGGCGGGAGGGTGGAGACCCAGTACTTC.

The chain employs TRBV7-2 and TRBJ1-1; 9 bases match TRBD1. This CDR3 has 14 residues. CDR1 SGHTA and CDR2 FQGNSA come from the germline V gene. V was clipped by 4 bases and J by 3 bases; unmatched bases: 3. The CDR3 region is CASSSQGAYTEAFF. CDR3 nucleotides: TGTGCCAGCAGCTCACAGGGGGCTTACACTGAAGCTTTCTTT.

The V and J genes are TRBV2 and TRBJ1-1; 10 bases match TRBD1. V shed 6 bases and J 4 bases; nucleotides not matched to a gene: 5. The CDR3 sequence is 14 residues long. From germline, CDR1 is SNHLY and CDR2 FYNNEI. The CDR3 loop reads CASRVDRGITEAFF. The CDR3 DNA reads TGTGCCAGCAGGGTGGACAGGGGGATCACTGAAGCTTTCTTT.

The V and J genes are TRBV6-6 and TRBJ1-1, with TRBD1 identical over 7 bases. V lost 2 bases, J lost 3 bases, and 3 bases stayed unmatched. CDR3 size: 14 residues. CDR1 and CDR2 (germline): MNHNY, SVGAGI (reference sequence). CDR3 region: CASSYRQGDTEAFF. In nucleotides, the CDR3 is TGTGCCAGCAGTTACCGACAGGGAGACACTGAAGCTTTCTTT.

This rearrangement joins TRBV2 to TRBJ2-2; 8 bases map to TRBD1. V was clipped by 5 bases and J by 4 bases; unmatched bases: 6. This CDR3 contains 15 residues. The germline V gene has CDR1 SNHLY and CDR2 FYNNEI. DNA for the CDR3: TGTGCCAGCAGTAGGACAGGGTTGGGCACCGGGGAGCTGTTTTTT. This sequence encodes CASSRTGLGTGELFF.

This chain connects TRBV9 to TRBJ2-2; possibly TRBD1 for D (5 bases). This CDR3 has 15 residues. V lost 3 bases and J 4 bases, leaving 13 bases between the germline ends. CDR1 SGDLS and CDR2 YYNGEE come from the germline V gene. The CDR3: CASSGSIRVTGELFF. The CDR3 coding sequence is TGTGCCAGCAGCGGGAGCATCAGGGTCACCGGGGAGCTGTTTTTT.

The V gene is TRBV7-3, the J gene TRBJ1-1; unclear D gene. V was clipped by 4 bases and J by 1 base, with 10 bases between them. CDR1 and CDR2 from the germline V gene are SGHTA and FQGTGA. The length of the CDR3 is 14 residues. As DNA, the CDR3 is TGTGCCAGCAGCTCAGAGGGATGGAACACTGAAGCTTTCTTT. This encodes CASSSEGWNTEAFF.

This chain links TRBV19 with TRBJ2-1; D might be TRBD1 (6 bases). The V and J ends lost 10 bases and 3 bases respectively, with 25 bases between them. This CDR3 has 17 residues. The germline V gene encodes CDR1 LNHDA and CDR2 SQIVND (reference sequence). The CDR3 spells CAKSPTADRLNYNEQFF. The CDR3 bases are TGTGCCAAAAGCCCAACTGCCGACAGGCTAAACTACAATGAGCAGTTCTTC.

This chain connects TRBV20-1 to TRBJ2-1; no firm D call. V was shortened by 6 bases and J by 9 bases, with 9 bases between the two germline ends. Germline CDR1 reads DFQATT; CDR2 reads SNEGSKA (reference sequence). The CDR3 sequence is 10 residues long. The CDR3 is CSAPLGEQFF. DNA for the CDR3: TGCAGTGCCCCCCTAGGTGAGCAGTTCTTC.

The V call is TRBV5-6, the J call TRBJ1-5; D is undetermined. The CDR3 contains 12 residues. With 0 bases removed from V and 6 bases from J, the gap between germline ends came to 4 bases. CDR1 is SGHDT, CDR2 YYEEEE, per germline. This CDR3 is CASSLDGQPQHF. CDR3 coding DNA: TGTGCCAGCAGCTTGGACGGTCAGCCCCAGCATTTT.

The J gene is TRBJ2-1, the V gene TRBV27, with D perhaps TRBD1 (6 bases). V lost 3 bases to trimming and J lost 15 bases, with 15 bases between them. Looked up from germline, CDR1 is MNHEY and CDR2 is SMNVEV (reference sequence). The CDR3 loop spans 12 amino acids. DNA for the CDR3: TGTGCCAGCAGTTTGGGGGCGACAGGATTGTTCTTC. Translation: CASSLGATGLFF.

The chain links TRBV19 to TRBJ2-4; TRBD2 is a possible D gene (5 bases). The V and J ends lost 3 bases and 0 bases respectively, with 15 bases between them. Germline CDR1 is LNHDA and CDR2 is SQIVND (reference sequence). The CDR3 totals 17 residues. The CDR3 nucleotides are TGTGCCAGTAGTATCCACCGGGGAAAATTAGCCAAAAACATTCAGTACTTC. It translates to CASSIHRGKLAKNIQYF.

The chain carries TRBV11-2 and TRBJ1-1; perhaps TRBD1 as D (5 bases). This CDR3 region has 14 residues. CDR1 and CDR2 (germline): SGHAT, FQNNGV. The V end lost 1 base, the J end lost 4 bases, and 10 bases lay between the germline ends. The CDR3 loop is CASSLGGRSTEAFF. CDR3 bases: TGTGCCAGCAGCTTAGGGGGCAGGAGCACTGAAGCTTTCTTT.

The V call is TRBV5-1, the J call TRBJ1-6; the D gene is possibly TRBD1 (5 bases). Trimming shortened V by 0 bases and J by 0 bases, and 10 bases separated the two germline ends. The CDR3 contains 17 residues. The germline V gene encodes CDR1 SGHRS and CDR2 YFSETQ. The CDR3 reads CASSLAQGSSYNSPLHF. In DNA form, the CDR3 reads TGCGCCAGCAGCTTGGCCCAGGGTAGCTCCTATAATTCACCCCTCCACTTT.

The chain is built from TRBV7-3 and TRBJ2-6; 9 bases line up with TRBD1. Germline CDR1 reads SGHTA; CDR2 reads FQGTGA. The V and J ends lost 5 bases and 3 bases, in that order; junction bases with no gene match: 8. The length of the CDR3 is 17 residues. CDR3 nucleotide sequence: TGTGCCAGCAGCATATCGACAGGGGGAGATGGGGCCAACGTCCTGACTTTC. Amino acids: CASSISTGGDGANVLTF.

The chain couples TRBV29-1 to TRBJ1-2, with D possibly matching TRBD1 (6 bases). CDR1 SQVTM and CDR2 ANQGSEA come from the germline V gene. The CDR3 is 15 amino acids. Deletions cut 3 bases from V and 7 bases from J, with 21 bases between. CDR3 region: CSVDTLAAGEGGYTF. DNA of the CDR3: TGCAGCGTTGACACATTAGCGGCAGGGGAGGGTGGCTACACCTTC.

The chain carries TRBV5-1 and TRBJ1-1; 10 bases map to TRBD1. The germline V gene encodes CDR1 SGHRS and CDR2 YFSETQ. The junction had 5 bases not matched to a gene; V was cut back by 4 bases and J by 5 bases. This CDR3 region has 14 residues. For the CDR3, the DNA is TGCGCCAGCAGCCTTCGGACAGGGGGGACTGAAGCTTTCTTT. As protein: CASSLRTGGTEAFF.

The chain uses TRBV7-8 and TRBJ1-1, with 10 positions matching TRBD1. V lost 4 bases, J lost 5 bases, and 4 bases stayed unmatched. Per germline, CDR1 SGHVS and CDR2 FQNEAQ. The CDR3 has 14 residues. The CDR3 DNA reads as TGTGCCAGCAGCTACGGGACAGGGGAGACTGAAGCTTTCTTT. Translating it yields CASSYGTGETEAFF.

This chain connects TRBV27 to TRBJ2-3; no definite D call. CDR1 and CDR2 (germline): MNHEY, SMNVEV (reference sequence). The CDR3 runs 17 residues. The V gene lost 4 bases and the J gene lost 0 bases, with 17 bases spanning the gap. The CDR3 protein is CASSSPRLVKSTDTQYF. The CDR3 bases are TGTGCCAGCAGTTCCCCGCGTCTGGTAAAAAGCACAGATACGCAGTATTTT.

The chain links TRBV19 to TRBJ2-1; possible D gene TRBD2, 6 bases. The CDR3 is 13 residues long. Germline V gene sequence: CDR1 LNHDA, CDR2 SQIVND (reference sequence). Trimming took off 5 bases at V and 4 bases at J, with 9 bases between the two ends. The CDR3 region is CASSGLAYNEQFF. CDR3 coding DNA: TGTGCCAGTAGTGGGCTAGCGTACAATGAGCAGTTCTTC.

The gene calls are TRBV7-2 and TRBJ2-5, with TRBD2 matching 8 bases. Trimming cost V 5 bases and J 4 bases; bases outside gene matches: 9. Germline V gene data show CDR1 as SGHTA and CDR2 as FQGNSA. CDR3 length: 15 amino acids. The CDR3 DNA reads as TGTGCCAGCAGCCGGGAAGTAGCGGGGACAGAGACCCAGTACTTC. This sequence encodes CASSREVAGTETQYF. The full variable domain, with the rest looked up from reference TRBV7-2 and TRBJ2-5, is GAGVSQSPSNKVTEKGKDVELRCDPISGHTALYWYRQSLGQGLEFLIYFQGNSAPDKSGLPSDRFSAERTGGSVSTLTIQRTQQEDSAVYLCASSREVAGTETQYFGPGTRLLVL.